The 22 T cell receptor beta chains below all came from one sample that was sequenced in a study of T cells in Graves' hyperthyroidism and ophthalmopathy. Researchers amplified the TCR beta CDR3 regions from RNA transcripts. With the HTBI primer set, the TCR CDR3 went through a first round of RT-PCR. TCRdb re-called the multiplex PCR reads with MiXCR, one entry per CDR3 protein. Of 210,000 or so distinct CDR3 sequences in the sample, 17% were seen once. Input material: blood. These receptors were collected from a man aged 50 or older with Graves' hyperthyroidism.

The gene calls are TRBV4-1 and TRBJ2-5, with unresolved D. V gave up 4 bases and J gave up 7 bases, with 13 bases separating them. Per the germline V gene, CDR1 is MGHRA and CDR2 is YSYEKL. This CDR3 is 13 amino acids long. CDR3 residues: CASSPQAVGTQYF. CDR3 nucleotide sequence: TGCGCCAGCAGCCCCCAGGCTGTGGGGACCCAGTACTTC.

The rearrangement joins TRBV28 to TRBJ1-2, with D unclear. Germline CDR1 MDHEN, CDR2 SYDVKM. V shed 11 bases and J shed 3 bases, with 16 bases lying between them. This CDR3 has 13 amino acids. The CDR3 bases are TGTGCCGGCACCGCGGGGTTGGACTATGGCTACACCTTC. Protein: CAGTAGLDYGYTF.

This clonotype has at least ten counts. This chain uses TRBV3-1 with TRBJ1-2, with a possible D match to TRBD1 (6 bases). Per the germline V gene, CDR1 is LGHDT and CDR2 is YNNKEL (reference sequence). The CDR3 has 13 amino acids. V was clipped by 5 bases and J by 7 bases, with 14 bases between them. The CDR3 region is CASSLETGGGYTF. The CDR3 DNA follows: TGTGCCAGCAGCTTAGAGACAGGCGGTGGCTACACCTTC.

This clonotype was observed at least ten times. The J gene is TRBJ2-7, the V gene TRBV20-1; D call uncertain. Trimming shortened V by 4 bases and J by 3 bases, and 16 bases separated the two germline ends. The CDR3 has 14 amino acids. Germline CDR1 is DFQATT and CDR2 is SNEGSKA (reference sequence). CDR3 nucleotides: TGCAGTGCTAAAACCGGAAGATACAACTACGAGCAGTACTTC. It is translated as CSAKTGRYNYEQYF.

The sample holds a few counts of this clonotype. The chain combines TRBV4-2 with TRBJ2-1, with D maybe TRBD2 (5 bases). Between the trimmed V and J ends, which lost 0 bases and 2 bases, there was a span of 14 bases. CDR1 is LGHNA, CDR2 YNFKEQ, per germline. The CDR3 extends over 17 amino acids. CDR3 amino acids: CASSQDQSGFTYNEQFF. The CDR3, as DNA: TGTGCCAGCAGCCAAGATCAATCGGGATTTACCTACAATGAGCAGTTCTTC.

This clonotype was observed many times. The rearrangement uses TRBV2 and TRBJ2-7, with a tentative D call TRBD2 (6 bases). The V and J ends lost 7 bases and 0 bases respectively, with 10 bases between them. The CDR3 runs to 13 residues. From germline, CDR1 is SNHLY and CDR2 FYNNEI. CDR3 in amino acids: CASTRDSSYEQYF. The CDR3 nucleotides are TGTGCCAGCACACGGGACTCCTCCTACGAGCAGTACTTC.

This clonotype has a count of ten or more. The CDR3 is CASSPRDKIYEQYF. The CDR3 nucleotides are TGTGCCAGCAGCCCCCGGGACAAGATCTACGAGCAGTACTTC. The chain has TRBV7-9 and TRBJ2-7; the D gene is possibly TRBD1 (6 bases). The CDR3 has 14 residues. Deletions cut 5 bases from V and 3 bases from J, with 14 bases between. Germline lookup yields CDR1 SEHNR and CDR2 FQNEAQ (reference sequence).

This clonotype was seen only a few times. The V and J genes are TRBV4-2 and TRBJ2-1, with D perhaps TRBD1 or TRBD2 (6 bases each). This CDR3 has 14 residues. V was cut by 1 base and J by 10 bases, with 14 bases left in between. Germline lookup yields CDR1 LGHNA and CDR2 YNFKEQ. The CDR3 reads CASSQGAEGGEQFF. The CDR3 nucleotides read TGTGCCAGCAGCCAAGGAGCAGAGGGGGGAGAGCAGTTCTTC.

This clonotype showed up just a few times. The chain recombines TRBV7-8 with TRBJ1-5, with 11 bases fitting TRBD1. The CDR3 contains 17 residues. Trimming removed 1 base from V and 3 bases from J; junction bases left unmatched: 5. Germline CDR1 SGHVS, CDR2 FQNEAQ. The DNA for the CDR3 is TGTGCCAGCAGCTTAGTAGGGACAGGGGGAGTCAATCAGCCCCAGCATTTT. This codes for CASSLVGTGGVNQPQHF.

The DNA for the CDR3 is TGTGCCAGCTCACCCGGGACTTTCTACGAGCAGTACTTC. It yields the protein CASSPGTFYEQYF. This chain joins TRBV18 and TRBJ2-7, with D possibly matching TRBD2 (6 bases). The CDR3 consists of 13 residues. V was pared by 3 bases and J by 3 bases, with 9 bases between. CDR1 and CDR2 (germline): KGHSH, LQKENI.

This clonotype was counted ten times or more. This chain links TRBV19 with TRBJ2-1; D remains unclear. Germline V gene sequence: CDR1 LNHDA, CDR2 SQIVND (reference sequence). This CDR3 comprises 13 residues. Trimming removed 6 bases from V and 7 bases from J, with 13 bases in between. CDR3 amino acids: CASRTSLPNEQFF. CDR3 in DNA: TGTGCCAGTAGAACGAGTCTCCCTAATGAGCAGTTCTTC.

This clonotype was detected ten times or more. The chain joins TRBV12-3 or TRBV12-4 to TRBJ2-3, with a weak D call TRBD2 (6 bases). V lost 7 bases and J lost 2, with 13 bases in between. CDR3 length equals 14 residues. The CDR3 DNA follows: TGTGCCAGCAAAAGCGGACTAAACACAGATACGCAGTATTTT. This translates into CASKSGLNTDTQYF.

In its sample, this clonotype was seen a few times. This chain joins TRBV28 and TRBJ2-2; D not certain. V lost 3 bases and J 1 base, leaving 6 bases between the germline ends. Germline V CDR1 and CDR2: MDHEN, SYDVKM. The CDR3 loop spans 14 amino acids. CDR3 residues: CASSFRMNTGELFF. The DNA for the CDR3 is TGTGCCAGCAGTTTCCGGATGAACACCGGGGAGCTGTTTTTT.

In its sample, this clonotype was seen many times. The rearrangement joins TRBV24-1 to TRBJ2-2, with 7 bases that match TRBD1. The CDR3 length is 15 residues. The V gene end was trimmed by 4 bases and the J gene end by 3 bases; junction bases not matched to a gene: 4. The germline gives CDR1 KGHDR, CDR2 SFDVKD. The CDR3 region is CATSDPGTDTGELFF. For the CDR3, the DNA is TGTGCCACCAGTGACCCCGGGACAGACACCGGGGAGCTGTTTTTT.

There are many counts of this clonotype. The chain is built from TRBV28 and TRBJ2-2; tentatively, D is TRBD1 (5 bases). The CDR3 has 15 residues. With 3 bases removed from V and 4 bases from J, the gap between germline ends came to 12 bases. Germline CDR1 and CDR2: MDHEN and SYDVKM. For the CDR3, the DNA is TGTGCCAGCAGTTTTAAGGGGCGCGTCACCGGGGAGCTGTTTTTT. Translating it yields CASSFKGRVTGELFF. Full variable domain (remainder filled in from reference TRBV28 and TRBJ2-2): DVKVTQSSRYLVKRTGEKVFLECVQDMDHENMFWYRQDPGLGLRLIYFSYDVKMKEKGDIPEGYSVSREKKERFSLILESASTNQTSMYLCASSFKGRVTGELFFGEGSRLTVL.

On this clonotype itself: The CDR3 end shows no conserved phenylalanine or tryptophan, and so a read error is likely. The genes are TRBV6-2 or TRBV6-3 and TRBJ2-3; TRBD2 matches 10 bases. The germline V gene encodes CDR1 MNHEY and CDR2 SVGEGT. The ends lost 7 bases at V and 2 bases at J; junction bases unmatched: 3. The CDR3 sequence is 14 residues long. CDR3 protein: CASKTSGNTDTQYL. CDR3 DNA: TGTGCCAGCAAAACTAGCGGGAACACAGATACGCAGTATCTT.

There are many counts of this clonotype. The V gene is TRBV28, the J gene TRBJ2-7; 7 positions agree with TRBD2. Trimming took 3 bases from V and 6 from J; bases not matched to a gene: 8. The CDR3 extends over 14 amino acids. Looked up from germline, CDR1 is MDHEN and CDR2 is SYDVKM. The CDR3 nucleotides read TGTGCCAGCAGTTTCGAGGCGGGAGTAGGCGAGCAGTACTTC. Its translation: CASSFEAGVGEQYF.

There are many counts of this clonotype. V gene TRBV7-9 combines with J gene TRBJ2-5, with D possibly matching TRBD1 (6 bases). The V and J ends lost 8 bases and 5 bases respectively, with 18 bases between them. The CDR3 contains 14 residues. CDR1 is SEHNR and CDR2 is FQNEAQ in the germline V gene (reference sequence). CDR3 residues: CASEDRDKGETQYF. The CDR3 DNA follows: TGTGCCAGCGAGGACCGGGACAAGGGGGAGACCCAGTACTTC. The full variable domain, with the rest looked up from reference TRBV7-9 and TRBJ2-5, is DTGVSQNPRHKITKRGQNVTFRCDPISEHNRLYWYRQTLGQGPEFLTYFQNEAQLEKSRLLSDRFSAERPKGSFSTLEIQRTEQGDSAMYLCASEDRDKGETQYFGPGTRLLVL.

The chain is built from TRBV15 and TRBJ2-1; maybe TRBD1 (6 bases). This CDR3 is 14 amino acids long. Germline V gene data show CDR1 as LNHNV and CDR2 as YYDKDF (reference sequence). Trimming left V 0 bases short and J 7 bases short, with 10 bases between. The chain's CDR3 is CATSRDWGQNEQFF. The CDR3 nucleotides are TGTGCCACCAGCAGAGATTGGGGGCAGAATGAGCAGTTCTTC.

This clonotype showed up many times. The V gene is TRBV7-3, the J gene TRBJ2-5; D perhaps matches TRBD2 (5 bases). Between the trimmed V and J ends, which lost 2 bases and 4 bases, there was a span of 8 bases. This CDR3 has 13 amino acids. Germline V lookup: CDR1 SGHTA, CDR2 FQGTGA. The CDR3 DNA is TGTGCCAGCAGCTTAGCGGGTGCAGAGACCCAGTACTTC. Translated, it gives CASSLAGAETQYF. Full variable domain (rest looked up from reference TRBV7-3 and TRBJ2-5): GAGVSQTPSNKVTEKGKYVELRCDPISGHTALYWYRQSLGQGPEFLIYFQGTGAADDSGLPNDRFFAVRPEGSVSTLKIQRTERGDSAVYLCASSLAGAETQYFGPGTRLLVL.

This clonotype was detected many times. The rearrangement joins TRBV7-8 to TRBJ1-1, with D possibly TRBD1 on 6 matching bases. Germline-derived CDR1 and CDR2 are SGHVS and FQNEAQ. CDR3 length: 13 amino acids. The ends were cut back, 0 bases at V and 11 bases at J, with 13 bases in the middle. The chain's CDR3 is CASSLAEGVGAFF. The CDR3, as DNA: TGTGCCAGCAGCTTAGCTGAGGGGGTTGGGGCTTTCTTT.

The CDR3 region has the DNA TGTGCCAGCAGTTTTTGGACTAGCGGTACTACGCAGTATTTT. Translation gives CASSFWTSGTTQYF. The chain uses TRBV28 and TRBJ2-3; 10 bases match TRBD2. Germline values: CDR1 MDHEN, CDR2 SYDVKM. V shed 3 bases and J 8 bases; nucleotides not matched to a gene: 5. The CDR3 runs to 14 residues.